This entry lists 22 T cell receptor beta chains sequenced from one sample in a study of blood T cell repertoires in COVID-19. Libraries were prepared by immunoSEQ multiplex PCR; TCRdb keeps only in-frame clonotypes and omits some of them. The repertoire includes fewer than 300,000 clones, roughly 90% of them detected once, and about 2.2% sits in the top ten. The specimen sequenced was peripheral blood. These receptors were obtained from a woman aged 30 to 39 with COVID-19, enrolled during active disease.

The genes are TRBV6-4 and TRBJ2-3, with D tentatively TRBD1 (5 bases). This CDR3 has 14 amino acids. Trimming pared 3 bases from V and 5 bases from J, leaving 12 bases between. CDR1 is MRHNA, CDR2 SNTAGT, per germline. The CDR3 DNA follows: TGTGCCAGCAGTGAGCAGGGCGGCATAGATACGCAGTATTTT. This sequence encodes CASSEQGGIDTQYF.

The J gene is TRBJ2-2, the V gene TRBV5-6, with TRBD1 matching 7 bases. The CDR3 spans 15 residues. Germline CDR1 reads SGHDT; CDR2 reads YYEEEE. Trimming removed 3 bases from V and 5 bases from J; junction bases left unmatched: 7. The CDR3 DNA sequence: TGTGCCAGCAGCTCCACAGGGGTAGGGACCGGGGAGCTGTTTTTT. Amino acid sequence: CASSSTGVGTGELFF.

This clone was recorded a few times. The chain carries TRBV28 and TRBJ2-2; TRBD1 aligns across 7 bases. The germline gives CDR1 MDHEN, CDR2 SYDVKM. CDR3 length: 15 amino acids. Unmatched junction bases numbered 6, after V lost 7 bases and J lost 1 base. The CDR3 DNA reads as TGTGCCAGCAAATTAGGGGACAGGAACACCGGGGAGCTGTTTTTT. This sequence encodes CASKLGDRNTGELFF.

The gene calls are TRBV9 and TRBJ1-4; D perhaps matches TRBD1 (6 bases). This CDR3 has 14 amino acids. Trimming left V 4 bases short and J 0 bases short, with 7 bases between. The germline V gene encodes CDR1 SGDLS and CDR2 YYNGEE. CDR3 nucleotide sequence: TGTGCCAGCAGCCAGGGGCCAACTAATGAAAAACTGTTTTTT. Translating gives CASSQGPTNEKLFF. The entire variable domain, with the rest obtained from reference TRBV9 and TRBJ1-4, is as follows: DSGVTQTPKHLITATGQRVTLRCSPRSGDLSVYWYQQSLDQGLQFLIQYYNGEERAKGNILERFSAQQFPDLHSELNLSSLELGDSALYFCASSQGPTNEKLFFGSGTQLSVL.

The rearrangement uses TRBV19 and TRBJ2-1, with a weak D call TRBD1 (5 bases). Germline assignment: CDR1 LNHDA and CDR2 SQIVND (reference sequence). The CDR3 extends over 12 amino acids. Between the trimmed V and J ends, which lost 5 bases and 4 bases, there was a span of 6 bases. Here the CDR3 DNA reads TGTGCCAGTAGTCAGGGTTACAATGAGCAGTTCTTC. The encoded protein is CASSQGYNEQFF.

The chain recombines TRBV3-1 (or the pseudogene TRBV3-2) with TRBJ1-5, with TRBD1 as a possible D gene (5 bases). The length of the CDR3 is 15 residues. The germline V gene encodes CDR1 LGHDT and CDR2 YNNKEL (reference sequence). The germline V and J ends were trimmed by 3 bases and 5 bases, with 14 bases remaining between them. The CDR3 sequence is CASSQGGDWHQPQHF. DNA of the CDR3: TGTGCCAGCAGCCAGGGGGGAGATTGGCATCAGCCCCAGCATTTT.

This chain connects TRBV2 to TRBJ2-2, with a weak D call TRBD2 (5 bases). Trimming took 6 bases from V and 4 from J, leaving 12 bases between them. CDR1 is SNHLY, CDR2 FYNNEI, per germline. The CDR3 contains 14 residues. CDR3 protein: CASRMGGGTGELFF. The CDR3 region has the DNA TGTGCCAGCAGGATGGGCGGAGGCACCGGGGAGCTGTTTTTT.

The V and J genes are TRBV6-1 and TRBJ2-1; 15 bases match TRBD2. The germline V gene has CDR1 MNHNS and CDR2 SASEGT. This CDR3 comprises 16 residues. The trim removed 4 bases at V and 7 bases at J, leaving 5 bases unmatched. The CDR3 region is CASSGTSGRARNEQFF. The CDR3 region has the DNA TGTGCCAGCAGTGGGACTAGCGGGAGGGCCCGTAATGAGCAGTTCTTC.

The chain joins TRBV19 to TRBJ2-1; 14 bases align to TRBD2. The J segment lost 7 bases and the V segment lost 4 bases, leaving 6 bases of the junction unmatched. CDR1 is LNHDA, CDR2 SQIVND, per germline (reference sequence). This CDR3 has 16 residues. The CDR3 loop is CASSTRLAGGSNEQFF. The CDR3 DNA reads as TGTGCCAGTAGTACAAGACTAGCGGGAGGGTCTAATGAGCAGTTCTTC.

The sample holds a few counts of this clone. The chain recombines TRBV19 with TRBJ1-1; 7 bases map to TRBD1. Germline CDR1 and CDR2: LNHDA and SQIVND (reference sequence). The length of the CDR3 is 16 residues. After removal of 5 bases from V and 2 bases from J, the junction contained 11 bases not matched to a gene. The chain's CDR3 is CASSVLFGTANTEAFF. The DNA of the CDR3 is TGTGCCAGTAGTGTCCTTTTCGGGACAGCCAACACTGAAGCTTTCTTT.

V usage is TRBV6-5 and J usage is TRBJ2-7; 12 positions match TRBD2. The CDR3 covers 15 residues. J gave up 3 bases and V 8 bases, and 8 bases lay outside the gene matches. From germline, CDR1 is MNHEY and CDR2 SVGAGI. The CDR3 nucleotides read TGTGCCAGCCTCCAGACTAGCGGGAGTAGCTACGAGCAGTACTTC. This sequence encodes CASLQTSGSSYEQYF.

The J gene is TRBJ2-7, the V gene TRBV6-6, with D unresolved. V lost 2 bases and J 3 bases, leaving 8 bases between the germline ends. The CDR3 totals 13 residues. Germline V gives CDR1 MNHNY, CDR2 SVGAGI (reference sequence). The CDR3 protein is CASSYPGGYEQYF. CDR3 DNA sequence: TGTGCCAGCAGTTACCCGGGTGGCTACGAGCAGTACTTC.

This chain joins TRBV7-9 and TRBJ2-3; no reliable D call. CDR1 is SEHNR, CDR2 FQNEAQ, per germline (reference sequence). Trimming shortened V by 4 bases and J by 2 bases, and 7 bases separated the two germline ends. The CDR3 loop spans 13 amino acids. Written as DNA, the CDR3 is TGTGCCAGCAGCTCAGGTACCACAGATACGCAGTATTTT. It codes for CASSSGTTDTQYF. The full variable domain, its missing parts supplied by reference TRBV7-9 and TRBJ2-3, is DTGVSQNPRHKITKRGQNVTFRCDPISEHNRLYWYRQTLGQGPEFLTYFQNEAQLEKSRLLSDRFSAERPKGSFSTLEIQRTEQGDSAMYLCASSSGTTDTQYFGPGTRLTVL.

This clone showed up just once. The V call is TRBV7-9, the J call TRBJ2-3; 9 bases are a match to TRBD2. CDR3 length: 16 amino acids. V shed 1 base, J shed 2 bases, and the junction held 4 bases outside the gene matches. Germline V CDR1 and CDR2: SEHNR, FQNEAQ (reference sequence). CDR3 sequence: CASSLGIAGDTDTQYF. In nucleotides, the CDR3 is TGTGCCAGCAGCTTAGGGATAGCGGGAGACACAGATACGCAGTATTTT. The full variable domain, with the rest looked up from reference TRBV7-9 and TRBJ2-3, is DTGVSQNPRHKITKRGQNVTFRCDPISEHNRLYWYRQTLGQGPEFLTYFQNEAQLEKSRLLSDRFSAERPKGSFSTLEIQRTEQGDSAMYLCASSLGIAGDTDTQYFGPGTRLTVL.

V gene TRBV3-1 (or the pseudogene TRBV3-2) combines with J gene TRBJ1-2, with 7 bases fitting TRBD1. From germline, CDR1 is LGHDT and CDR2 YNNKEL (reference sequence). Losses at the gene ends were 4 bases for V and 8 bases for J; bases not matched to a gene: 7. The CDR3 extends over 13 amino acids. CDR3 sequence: CASSPPQGDGYTF. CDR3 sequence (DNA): TGTGCCAGCAGCCCCCCGCAGGGGGACGGCTACACCTTC.

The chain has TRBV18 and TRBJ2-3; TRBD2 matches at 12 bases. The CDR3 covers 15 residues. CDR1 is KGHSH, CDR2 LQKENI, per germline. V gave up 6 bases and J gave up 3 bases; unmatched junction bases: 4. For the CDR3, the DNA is TGTGCCAGCTCCCCAGGACTAGCGGGAACAGATACGCAGTATTTT. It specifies CASSPGLAGTDTQYF.

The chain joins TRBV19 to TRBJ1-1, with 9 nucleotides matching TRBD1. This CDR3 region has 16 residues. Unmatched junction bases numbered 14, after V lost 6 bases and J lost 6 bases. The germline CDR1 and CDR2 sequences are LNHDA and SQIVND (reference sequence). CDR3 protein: CASRAADRGRFSEAFF. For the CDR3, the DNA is TGTGCCAGTAGGGCGGCGGACAGGGGACGATTTTCTGAAGCTTTCTTT. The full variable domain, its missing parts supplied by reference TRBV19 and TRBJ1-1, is DGGITQSPKYLFRKEGQNVTLSCEQNLNHDAMYWYRQDPGQGLRLIYYSQIVNDFQKGDIAEGYSVSREKKESFPLTVTSAQKNPTAFYLCASRAADRGRFSEAFFGQGTRLTVV.

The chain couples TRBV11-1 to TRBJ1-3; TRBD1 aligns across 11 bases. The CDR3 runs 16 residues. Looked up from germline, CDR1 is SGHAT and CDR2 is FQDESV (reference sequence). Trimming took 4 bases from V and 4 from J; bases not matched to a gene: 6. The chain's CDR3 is CASSSWTGGGGNTIYF. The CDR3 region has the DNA TGTGCCAGCAGCTCCTGGACAGGGGGCGGAGGAAACACCATATATTTT.

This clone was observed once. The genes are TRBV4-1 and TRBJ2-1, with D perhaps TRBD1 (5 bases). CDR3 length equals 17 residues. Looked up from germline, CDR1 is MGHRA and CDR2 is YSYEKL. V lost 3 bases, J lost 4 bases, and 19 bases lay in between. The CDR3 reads CASSHPMTAFPYNEQFF. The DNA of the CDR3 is TGCGCCAGCAGCCACCCCATGACAGCATTCCCATACAATGAGCAGTTCTTC.

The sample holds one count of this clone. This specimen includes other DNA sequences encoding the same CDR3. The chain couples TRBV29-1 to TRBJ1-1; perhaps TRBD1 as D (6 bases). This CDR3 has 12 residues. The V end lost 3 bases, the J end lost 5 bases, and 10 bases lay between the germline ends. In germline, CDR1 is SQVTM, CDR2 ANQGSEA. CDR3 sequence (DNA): TGCAGCGTTGATAGGGGGAAGACTGAAGCTTTCTTT. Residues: CSVDRGKTEAFF.

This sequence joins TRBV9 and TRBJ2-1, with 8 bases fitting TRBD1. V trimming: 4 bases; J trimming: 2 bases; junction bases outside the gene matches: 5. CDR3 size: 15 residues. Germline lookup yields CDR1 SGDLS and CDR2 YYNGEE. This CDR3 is CASSPRDRTYNEQFF. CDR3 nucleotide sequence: TGTGCCAGCAGCCCCCGGGACAGGACCTACAATGAGCAGTTCTTC.

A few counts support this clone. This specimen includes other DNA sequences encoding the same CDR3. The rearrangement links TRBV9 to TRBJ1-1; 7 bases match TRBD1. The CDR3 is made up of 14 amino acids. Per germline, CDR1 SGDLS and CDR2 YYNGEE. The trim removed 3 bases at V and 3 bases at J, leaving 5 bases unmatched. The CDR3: CASSARDSYTEAFF. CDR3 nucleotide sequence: TGTGCCAGCAGCGCGAGGGACAGCTACACTGAAGCTTTCTTT. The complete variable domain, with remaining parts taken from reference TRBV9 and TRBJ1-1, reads DSGVTQTPKHLITATGQRVTLRCSPRSGDLSVYWYQQSLDQGLQFLIQYYNGEERAKGNILERFSAQQFPDLHSELNLSSLELGDSALYFCASSARDSYTEAFFGQGTRLTVV.